This passage covers 14 T cell receptor beta chains from one sample sequenced in a study of radiation and T cells in renal cell carcinoma. TCRdb keeps only in-frame clones here, not all; method: immunoSEQ multiplex PCR. The sample contains approximately 49,000 clones, 80% of which appear only once. The time point is: blood 2 weeks post-SBRT. Treatment of the sample: 15 Gy SBRT to primary tumor, nephrectomy 4 weeks later. Material: blood, obtained from a patient whose treatment included radiotherapy and nephrectomy. The receptor source for this set is a woman in her 70s with renal cell carcinoma.

V is TRBV5-1 and J is TRBJ1-4; D not resolved. V was pared by 4 bases and J by 8 bases, with 12 bases between. The CDR3 consists of 13 residues. The germline CDR1 and CDR2 sequences are SGHRS and YFSETQ. The chain's CDR3 is CASSQTIKEKLFF. Written as DNA, the CDR3 is TGCGCCAGCAGCCAGACTATTAAAGAAAAACTGTTTTTT.

This clone was found once. The chain uses TRBV7-2 and TRBJ2-7; TRBD2 matches 8 bases. This CDR3 contains 15 residues. Germline lookup yields CDR1 SGHTA and CDR2 FQGNSA. V shed 6 bases and J 0 bases; nucleotides not matched to a gene: 7. The CDR3 DNA sequence: TGTGCCAGCAGTCCTAGACTAGCGCACTCCTACGAGCAGTACTTC. It specifies CASSPRLAHSYEQYF.

This clone was detected a few times. The genes are TRBV9 and TRBJ2-5; no firm D call. The CDR3 runs 13 residues. Germline V gene lookup returns CDR1 SGDLS and CDR2 YYNGEE. V was shortened by 0 bases and J by 2 bases, with 5 bases between the two germline ends. The CDR3 coding sequence is TGTGCCAGCAGCGTAGGTCCTCAAGAGACCCAGTACTTC. It yields the protein CASSVGPQETQYF.

The J gene is TRBJ2-2, the V gene TRBV28, with 7 bases lining up with TRBD2. Germline CDR1 and CDR2: MDHEN and SYDVKM. The CDR3 has 16 amino acids. The J segment lost 2 bases and the V segment lost 6 bases, leaving 9 bases of the junction unmatched. This chain's CDR3 is CASSPTSVGNTGELFF. The DNA of the CDR3 is TGTGCCAGCAGCCCAACTAGCGTGGGTAACACCGGGGAGCTGTTTTTT.

The chain joins TRBV7-9 to TRBJ2-3; D is unresolved. Germline loops: CDR1 SEHNR, CDR2 FQNEAQ (reference sequence). V was pared by 5 bases and J by 0 bases, with 9 bases between. This CDR3 has 14 amino acids. CDR3 sequence reads: CASSEGVSTDTQYF. The CDR3 DNA reads as TGTGCCAGCAGCGAAGGCGTTAGCACAGATACGCAGTATTTT.

The rearrangement uses TRBV9 and TRBJ2-3, with D perhaps TRBD2 (6 bases). This CDR3 has 16 amino acids. Germline CDR1 SGDLS, CDR2 YYNGEE. V was trimmed by 0 bases and J by 6 bases, leaving 17 bases between them. The CDR3 DNA is TGTGCCAGCAGCGTAGGGGAGGCCACCCTGAGGGATACGCAGTATTTT. It encodes CASSVGEATLRDTQYF.

This clone has only a few counts. This chain joins TRBV4-1 and TRBJ1-1, with D possibly matching TRBD1 (5 bases). The CDR3 contains 16 residues. V was trimmed by 2 bases and J by 1 base, leaving 14 bases between them. Germline values: CDR1 MGHRA, CDR2 YSYEKL. The CDR3 loop is CASSQFPPGQNTEAFF. CDR3 sequence (DNA): TGCGCCAGCAGCCAATTCCCCCCAGGGCAGAACACTGAAGCTTTCTTT.

The rearrangement uses TRBV29-1 and TRBJ2-3, with TRBD2 identical over 7 bases. The CDR3 sequence is 14 residues long. The germline gives CDR1 SQVTM, CDR2 ANQGSEA. The V segment lost 8 bases and the J segment 1 base; nucleotides outside the gene matches: 9. The CDR3 coding sequence is TGCAGCACGACCGGGACTACTGGCACAGATACGCAGTATTTT. As protein: CSTTGTTGTDTQYF.

This clone was picked up one time. CDR3 in DNA: TGCGCCAGCAGCTCGGACAGCTTCTCTGGAAACACCATATATTTT. Translation: CASSSDSFSGNTIYF. This sequence joins TRBV5-1 and TRBJ1-3, with D maybe TRBD1 (6 bases). CDR3 length: 15 residues. In germline, CDR1 is SGHRS, CDR2 YFSETQ. V was clipped by 3 bases and J by 0 bases, with 10 bases between them.

V usage is TRBV6-4 and J usage is TRBJ1-6, with D possibly matching TRBD1 (5 bases). Trimming stripped 3 bases from V and 10 bases from J, with 13 bases between. Germline lookup yields CDR1 MRHNA and CDR2 SNTAGT. This CDR3 has 14 residues. The CDR3 protein is CASSETWGESPLHF. The CDR3 DNA reads TGTGCCAGCAGTGAGACCTGGGGGGAATCACCCCTCCACTTT.

V gene TRBV6-5 combines with J gene TRBJ2-7; 12 bases fit TRBD2. Losses at the gene ends were 6 bases for V and 2 bases for J; bases not matched to a gene: 5. CDR1 is MNHEY and CDR2 is SVGAGI in the germline V gene. The CDR3 covers 15 residues. The CDR3 loop reads CASSQRLAGAYEQYF. The CDR3 nucleotides read TGTGCCAGCAGCCAAAGACTAGCGGGGGCCTACGAGCAGTACTTC.

This chain connects TRBV5-1 to TRBJ1-1; the D gene is possibly TRBD1 (6 bases). CDR1 is SGHRS and CDR2 is YFSETQ in the germline V gene. This CDR3 has 15 residues. V was clipped by 4 bases and J by 2 bases, with 15 bases between them. The CDR3 sequence: CASSLQGPHNTEAFF. The CDR3 nucleotides are TGCGCCAGCAGCCTCCAGGGGCCTCATAACACTGAAGCTTTCTTT.

V usage is TRBV27 and J usage is TRBJ1-2; no reliable D call. V was pared by 6 bases and J by 2 bases, with 16 bases between. CDR1 is MNHEY, CDR2 SMNVEV, per germline (reference sequence). The CDR3 runs 15 residues. CDR3 DNA: TGTGCCAGCAGGTTGTTGGGAGAATTAAACTATGGCTACACCTTC. Its translation is CASRLLGELNYGYTF.

The V call is TRBV28, the J call TRBJ1-1; no reliable D call. Per the germline V gene, CDR1 is MDHEN and CDR2 is SYDVKM. Trimming shortened V by 2 bases and J by 9 bases, and 16 bases separated the two germline ends. The CDR3 spans 14 residues. The CDR3 DNA follows: TGTGCCAGCAGTTTAATGACGGATACCATGAAAGCTTTCTTT. Protein product: CASSLMTDTMKAFF. Together with reference TRBV28 and TRBJ1-1, the CDR3 gives the full variable domain: DVKVTQSSRYLVKRTGEKVFLECVQDMDHENMFWYRQDPGLGLRLIYFSYDVKMKEKGDIPEGYSVSREKKERFSLILESASTNQTSMYLCASSLMTDTMKAFFGQGTRLTVV.